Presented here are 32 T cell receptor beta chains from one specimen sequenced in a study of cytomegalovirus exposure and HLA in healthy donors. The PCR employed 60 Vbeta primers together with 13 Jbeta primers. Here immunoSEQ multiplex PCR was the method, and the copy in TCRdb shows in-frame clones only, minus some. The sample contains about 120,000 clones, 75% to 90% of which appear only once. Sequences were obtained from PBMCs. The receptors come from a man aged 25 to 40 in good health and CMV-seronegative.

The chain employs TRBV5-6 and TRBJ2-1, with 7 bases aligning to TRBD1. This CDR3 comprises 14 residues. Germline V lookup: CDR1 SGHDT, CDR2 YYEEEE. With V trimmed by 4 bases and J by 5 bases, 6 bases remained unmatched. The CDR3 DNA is TGTGCCAGCAGCGTACAGGGGACCCACAATGAGCAGTTCTTC. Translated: CASSVQGTHNEQFF. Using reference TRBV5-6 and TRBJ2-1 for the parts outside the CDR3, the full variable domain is DAGVTQSPTHLIKTRGQQVTLRCSPKSGHDTVSWYQQALGQGPQFIFQYYEEEERQRGNFPDRFSGHQFPNYSSELNVNALLLGDSALYLCASSVQGTHNEQFFGPGTRLTVL.

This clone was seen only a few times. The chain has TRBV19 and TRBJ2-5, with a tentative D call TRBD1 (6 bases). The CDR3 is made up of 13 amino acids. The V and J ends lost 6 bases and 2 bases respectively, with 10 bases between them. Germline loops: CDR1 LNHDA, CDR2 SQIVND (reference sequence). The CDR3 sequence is CASSRGWQETQYF. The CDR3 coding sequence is TGTGCCAGTAGCAGGGGATGGCAAGAGACCCAGTACTTC.

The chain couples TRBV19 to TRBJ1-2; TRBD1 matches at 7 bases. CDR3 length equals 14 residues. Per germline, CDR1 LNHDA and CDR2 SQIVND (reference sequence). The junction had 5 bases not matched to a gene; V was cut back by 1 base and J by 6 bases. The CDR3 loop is CASSIGGGGDGYTF. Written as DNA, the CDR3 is TGTGCCAGTAGTATAGGAGGGGGCGGCGATGGCTACACCTTC. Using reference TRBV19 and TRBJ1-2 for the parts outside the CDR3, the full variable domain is DGGITQSPKYLFRKEGQNVTLSCEQNLNHDAMYWYRQDPGQGLRLIYYSQIVNDFQKGDIAEGYSVSREKKESFPLTVTSAQKNPTAFYLCASSIGGGGDGYTFGSGTRLTVV.

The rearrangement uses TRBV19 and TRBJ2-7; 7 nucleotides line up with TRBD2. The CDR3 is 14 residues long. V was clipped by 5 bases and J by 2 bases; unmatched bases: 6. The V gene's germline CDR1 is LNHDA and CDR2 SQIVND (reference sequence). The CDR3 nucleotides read TGTGCCAGTAGTGCGACGGGGGGAGCCTACGAGCAGTACTTC. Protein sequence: CASSATGGAYEQYF.

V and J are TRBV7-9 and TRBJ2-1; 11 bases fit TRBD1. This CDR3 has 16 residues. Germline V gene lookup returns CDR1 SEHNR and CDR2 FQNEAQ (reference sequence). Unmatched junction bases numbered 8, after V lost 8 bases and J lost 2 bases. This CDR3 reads CASGRLGQGAYNEQFF. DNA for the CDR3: TGTGCCAGCGGGCGACTGGGACAGGGGGCCTACAATGAGCAGTTCTTC.

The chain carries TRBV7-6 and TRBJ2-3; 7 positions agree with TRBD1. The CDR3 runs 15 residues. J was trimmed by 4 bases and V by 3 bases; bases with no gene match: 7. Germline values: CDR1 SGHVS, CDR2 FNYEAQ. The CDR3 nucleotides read TGTGCCAGCAGCTTTATGCCCGACAGGGCAGATACGCAGTATTTT. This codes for CASSFMPDRADTQYF.

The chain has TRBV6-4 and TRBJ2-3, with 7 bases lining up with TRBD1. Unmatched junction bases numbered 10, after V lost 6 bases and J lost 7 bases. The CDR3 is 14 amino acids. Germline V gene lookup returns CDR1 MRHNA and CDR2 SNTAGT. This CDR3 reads CASSRDSFANTQYF. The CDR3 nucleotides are TGTGCCAGCAGCCGGGACAGCTTCGCAAATACGCAGTATTTT.

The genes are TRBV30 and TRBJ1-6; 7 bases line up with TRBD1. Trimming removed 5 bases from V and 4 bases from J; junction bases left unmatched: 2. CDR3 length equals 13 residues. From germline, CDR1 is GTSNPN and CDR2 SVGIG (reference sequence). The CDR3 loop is CAWGQEYNSPLHF. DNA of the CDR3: TGTGCCTGGGGACAGGAGTATAATTCACCCCTCCACTTT.

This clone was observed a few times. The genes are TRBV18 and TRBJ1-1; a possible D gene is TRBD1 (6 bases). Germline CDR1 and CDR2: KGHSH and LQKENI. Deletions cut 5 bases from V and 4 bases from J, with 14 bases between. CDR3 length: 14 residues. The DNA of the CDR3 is TGTGCCAGCTCATCCACAGGGACCCTCACTGAAGCTTTCTTT. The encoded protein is CASSSTGTLTEAFF.

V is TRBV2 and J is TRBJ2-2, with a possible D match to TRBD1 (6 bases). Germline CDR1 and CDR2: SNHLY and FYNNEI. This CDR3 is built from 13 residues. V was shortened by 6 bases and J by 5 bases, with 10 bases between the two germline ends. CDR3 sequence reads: CASSATGTGELFF. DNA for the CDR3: TGTGCCAGCAGCGCTACAGGGACCGGGGAGCTGTTTTTT.

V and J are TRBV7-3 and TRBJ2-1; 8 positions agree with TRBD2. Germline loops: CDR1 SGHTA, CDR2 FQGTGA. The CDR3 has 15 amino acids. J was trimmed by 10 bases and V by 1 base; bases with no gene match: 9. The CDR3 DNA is TGTGCCAGCAGCTTAATGGCGGGAGGCCTGTCCGAGCAGTTCTTC. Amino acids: CASSLMAGGLSEQFF.

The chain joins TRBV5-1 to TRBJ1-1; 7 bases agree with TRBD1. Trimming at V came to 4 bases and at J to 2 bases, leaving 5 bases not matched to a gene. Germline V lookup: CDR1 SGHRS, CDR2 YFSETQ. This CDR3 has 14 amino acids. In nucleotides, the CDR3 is TGCGCCAGCAGCACGGGGACAGATAACACTGAAGCTTTCTTT. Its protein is CASSTGTDNTEAFF.

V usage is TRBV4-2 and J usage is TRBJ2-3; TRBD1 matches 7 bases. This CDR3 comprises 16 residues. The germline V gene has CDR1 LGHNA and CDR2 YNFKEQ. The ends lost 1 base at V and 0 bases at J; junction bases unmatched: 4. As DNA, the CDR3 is TGTGCCAGCAGCCAAGGGGACAGTCCTAGCACAGATACGCAGTATTTT. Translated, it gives CASSQGDSPSTDTQYF.

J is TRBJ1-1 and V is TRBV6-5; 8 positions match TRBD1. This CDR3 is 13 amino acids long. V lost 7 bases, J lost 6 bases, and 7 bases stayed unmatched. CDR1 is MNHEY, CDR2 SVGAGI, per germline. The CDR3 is CASINRGGAEAFF. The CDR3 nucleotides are TGTGCCAGCATCAACAGGGGGGGGGCTGAAGCTTTCTTT.

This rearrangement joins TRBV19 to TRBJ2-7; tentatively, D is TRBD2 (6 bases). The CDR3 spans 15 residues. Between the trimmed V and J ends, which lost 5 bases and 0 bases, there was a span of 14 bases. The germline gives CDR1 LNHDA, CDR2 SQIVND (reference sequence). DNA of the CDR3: TGTGCCAGTAGTGATAGTCCGGGAGACTCCTACGAGCAGTACTTC. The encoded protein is CASSDSPGDSYEQYF.

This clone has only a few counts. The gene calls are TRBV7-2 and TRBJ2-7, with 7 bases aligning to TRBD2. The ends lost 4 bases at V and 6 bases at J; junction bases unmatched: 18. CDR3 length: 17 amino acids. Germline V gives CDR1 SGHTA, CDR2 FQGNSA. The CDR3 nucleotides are TGTGCCAGCAGCTCCTGGATAGTAGGGACTATGGGTTCCGAGCAGTACTTC. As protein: CASSSWIVGTMGSEQYF.

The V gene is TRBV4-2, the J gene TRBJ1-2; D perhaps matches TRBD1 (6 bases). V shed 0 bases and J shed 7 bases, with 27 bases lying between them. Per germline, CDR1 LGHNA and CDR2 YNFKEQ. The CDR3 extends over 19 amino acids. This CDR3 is CASSQDQESLRGHHCGYTF. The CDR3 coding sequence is TGTGCCAGCAGCCAAGACCAGGAATCTTTAAGGGGACACCACTGTGGCTACACCTTC.

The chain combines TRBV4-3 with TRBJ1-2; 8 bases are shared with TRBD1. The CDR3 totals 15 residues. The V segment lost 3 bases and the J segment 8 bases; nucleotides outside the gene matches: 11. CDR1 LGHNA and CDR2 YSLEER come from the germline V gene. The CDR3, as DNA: TGCGCCAGCAGCCAGAACCCGCAGGGGGCGCAGGGCTACACCTTC. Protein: CASSQNPQGAQGYTF.

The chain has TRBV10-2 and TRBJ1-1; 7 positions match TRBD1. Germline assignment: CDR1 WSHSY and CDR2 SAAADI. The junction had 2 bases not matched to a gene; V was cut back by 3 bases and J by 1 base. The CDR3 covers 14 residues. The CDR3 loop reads CASSEGGPNTEAFF. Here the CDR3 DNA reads TGCGCCAGCAGTGAAGGGGGCCCGAACACTGAAGCTTTCTTT.

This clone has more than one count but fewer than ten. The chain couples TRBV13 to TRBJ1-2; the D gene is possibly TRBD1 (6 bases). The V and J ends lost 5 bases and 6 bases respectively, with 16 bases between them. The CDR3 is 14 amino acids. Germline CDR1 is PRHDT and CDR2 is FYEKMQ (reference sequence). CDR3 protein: CASSPRGGRDGYTF. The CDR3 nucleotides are TGTGCCAGCAGCCCACGAGGGGGTCGGGATGGCTACACCTTC.

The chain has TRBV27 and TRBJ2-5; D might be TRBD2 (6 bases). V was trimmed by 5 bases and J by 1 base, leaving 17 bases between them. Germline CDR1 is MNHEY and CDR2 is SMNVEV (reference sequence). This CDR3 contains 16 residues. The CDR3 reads CASSRNTPGAQETQYF. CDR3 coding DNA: TGTGCCAGCAGTAGAAATACTCCGGGAGCCCAAGAGACCCAGTACTTC.

The CDR3 coding sequence is TGTGCCAGCAGTTTATCCGCAGGCTACAATCAGCCCCAGCATTTT. It codes for CASSLSAGYNQPQHF. The chain carries TRBV27 and TRBJ1-5; unclear D gene. Trimming removed 0 bases at V and 3 bases at J, with 9 bases between. Germline CDR1 and CDR2: MNHEY and SMNVEV (reference sequence). The CDR3 covers 15 residues.

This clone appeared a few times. The DNA for the CDR3 is TGTGCCAGCAGCTTGCTCGGGATTCAGTTCTTC. Protein: CASSLLGIQFF. This chain links TRBV5-8 with TRBJ2-1; tentatively, D is TRBD2 (5 bases). Between the trimmed V and J ends, which lost 1 base and 13 bases, there was a span of 9 bases. CDR3 length equals 11 residues. Looked up from germline, CDR1 is SGHTS and CDR2 is YDEGEE.

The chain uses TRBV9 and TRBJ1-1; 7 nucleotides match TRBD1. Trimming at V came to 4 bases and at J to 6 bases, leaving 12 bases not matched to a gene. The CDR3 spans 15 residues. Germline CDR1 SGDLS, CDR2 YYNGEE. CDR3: CASSSEQGLAAEAFF. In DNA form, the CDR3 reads TGTGCCAGCAGCTCAGAACAGGGGCTCGCTGCTGAAGCTTTCTTT.

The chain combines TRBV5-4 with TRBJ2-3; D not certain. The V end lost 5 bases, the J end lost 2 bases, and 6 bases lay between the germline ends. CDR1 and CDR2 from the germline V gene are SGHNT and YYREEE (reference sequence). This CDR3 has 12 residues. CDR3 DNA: TGTGCCAGCAGTCTAGACACAGATACGCAGTATTTT. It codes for CASSLDTDTQYF.

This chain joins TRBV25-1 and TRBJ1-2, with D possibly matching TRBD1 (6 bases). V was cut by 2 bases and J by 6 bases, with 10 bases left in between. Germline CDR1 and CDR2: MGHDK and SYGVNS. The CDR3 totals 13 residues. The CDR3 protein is CASSELGTNGYTF. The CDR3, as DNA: TGTGCCAGCAGTGAACTCGGGACAAATGGCTACACCTTC.

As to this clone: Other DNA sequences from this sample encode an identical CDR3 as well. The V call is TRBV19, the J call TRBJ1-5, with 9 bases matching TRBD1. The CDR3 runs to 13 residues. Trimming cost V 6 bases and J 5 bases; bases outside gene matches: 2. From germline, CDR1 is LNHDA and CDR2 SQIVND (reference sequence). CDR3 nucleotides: TGTGCCAGTAGGGGACAGGGAGATCAGCCCCAGCATTTT. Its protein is CASRGQGDQPQHF.

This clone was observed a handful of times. The CDR3 coding sequence is TGTGCCAGCAGCTTGGGGGGACAGGGCATACGTGAAGCTTTCTTT. This translates into CASSLGGQGIREAFF. The chain carries TRBV5-4 and TRBJ1-1, with TRBD1 matching over 9 bases. Trimming at V came to 0 bases and at J to 7 bases, leaving 7 bases not matched to a gene. The CDR3 runs to 15 residues. CDR1 is SGHNT and CDR2 is YYREEE in the germline V gene (reference sequence).

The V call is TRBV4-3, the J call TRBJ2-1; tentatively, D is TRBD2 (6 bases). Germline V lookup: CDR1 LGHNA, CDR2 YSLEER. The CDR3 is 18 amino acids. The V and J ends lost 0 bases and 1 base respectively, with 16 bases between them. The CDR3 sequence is CASSQDWRGEGSYNEQFF. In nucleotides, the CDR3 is TGCGCCAGCAGCCAAGATTGGAGGGGTGAAGGTTCCTACAATGAGCAGTTCTTC.

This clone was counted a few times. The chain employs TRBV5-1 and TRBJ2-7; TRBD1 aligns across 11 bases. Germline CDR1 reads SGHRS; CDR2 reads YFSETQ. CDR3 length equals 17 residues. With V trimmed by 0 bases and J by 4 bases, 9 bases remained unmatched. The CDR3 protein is CASSLVSPDRGQYEQYF. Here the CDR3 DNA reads TGCGCCAGCAGCTTGGTGTCGCCGGACAGGGGGCAATACGAGCAGTACTTC.

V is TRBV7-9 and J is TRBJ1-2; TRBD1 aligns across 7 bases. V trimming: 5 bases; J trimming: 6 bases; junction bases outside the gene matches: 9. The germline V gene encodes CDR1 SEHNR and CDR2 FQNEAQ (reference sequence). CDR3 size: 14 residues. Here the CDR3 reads CASSQDPQGDGYTF. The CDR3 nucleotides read TGTGCCAGCAGCCAGGATCCCCAGGGGGATGGCTACACCTTC.

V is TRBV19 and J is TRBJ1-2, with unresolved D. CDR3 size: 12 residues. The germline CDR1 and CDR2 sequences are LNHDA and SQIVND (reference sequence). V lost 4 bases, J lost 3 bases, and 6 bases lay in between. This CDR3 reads CASSSPYYGYTF. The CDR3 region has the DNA TGTGCCAGTAGTAGTCCTTACTATGGCTACACCTTC.